This T cell receptor (beta chain) emerged from a study of PD-1 blockade in classical Hodgkin lymphoma. Brentuximab vedotin exposure varied, and every patient relapsed after autologous stem cell transplantation. Libraries were prepared by immunoSEQ multiplex PCR; TCRdb keeps only in-frame clonotypes and omits some of them. The sample records roughly 24,000 clones, over 60% being singletons. The V end lost 4 bases, the J end lost 3 bases, and 16 bases lay between the germline ends. This CDR3 has 15 residues. Germline assignment: CDR1 SGHNT and CDR2 YYREEE (reference sequence). The J gene is TRBJ1-1, the V gene TRBV5-4, with a weak D call TRBD1 (6 bases). The sequencing here drew on peripheral blood mononuclear cells (PBMCs), taken before the second cycle of nivolumab. The receptor was isolated from a human donor with classical Hodgkin lymphoma. In DNA form, the CDR3 reads TGTGCCAGCAGCGAAAGGACAGTTGTTGACACTGAAGCTTTCTTT. The encoded protein is CASSERTVVDTEAFF.